Below, 16 T cell receptor beta chains from the same sample are listed, as sequenced in a study of OX40 agonist ivuxolimab in advanced cancers. Profiled with immunoSEQ multiplex PCR; TCRdb holds only in-frame clones, not every one. The sample contains more than 80,000 clones, less than 95% of which appear only once. The sequencing used CD4+ or CD8+ T cells sorted from blood, collected in a trial of the OX40 agonist ivuxolimab. Receptor source: an adult with an advanced solid tumor such as melanoma, head and neck, liver or kidney cancer.

The chain recombines TRBV5-4 with TRBJ2-1; no reliable D call. Trimming removed 3 bases from V and 7 bases from J, with 5 bases in between. This CDR3 comprises 11 residues. Germline V gives CDR1 SGHNT, CDR2 YYREEE (reference sequence). DNA for the CDR3: TGTGCCAGCAGCTCTCGGAATGAGCAGTTCTTC. Translation: CASSSRNEQFF.

Points on this clone: Mismatch with germline at one junction end may stem from a read error. V gene TRBV4-3 combines with J gene TRBJ2-1; 13 positions match TRBD2. Germline V gives CDR1 LGHNA, CDR2 YSLEER. The CDR3 sequence is 18 residues long. CDR3 nucleotide sequence: TGCGCCAACAGCCAAGAGACTTGGACTAGCGGGGGATCCAATGAGCAGTTCTTC. It yields the protein CANSQETWTSGGSNEQFF.

This clone was counted only a few times. The V call is TRBV18, the J call TRBJ1-2; possibly TRBD1 for D (5 bases). In germline, CDR1 is KGHSH, CDR2 LQKENI. Trimming left V 6 bases short and J 4 bases short, with 12 bases between. The CDR3 loop spans 13 amino acids. The CDR3 loop reads CASSEDSSYGYTF. CDR3 nucleotides: TGTGCCAGCTCGGAAGACAGCAGCTATGGCTACACCTTC.

The chain carries TRBV30 and TRBJ2-7; 9 bases are shared with TRBD1. V lost 4 bases, J lost 5 bases, and 6 bases stayed unmatched. The germline V gene has CDR1 GTSNPN and CDR2 SVGIG (reference sequence). The CDR3 sequence is 13 residues long. The CDR3 sequence is CAWNGQGSHEQYF. The CDR3 region has the DNA TGTGCCTGGAACGGACAGGGGTCCCACGAGCAGTACTTC.

This clone has just one count. This sequence joins TRBV18 and TRBJ1-5, with D perhaps matching TRBD1 (5 bases). V gave up 6 bases and J gave up 0 bases, with 12 bases separating them. The V gene's germline CDR1 is KGHSH and CDR2 LQKENI. The CDR3 is 15 residues long. CDR3: CASSDSFFSNQPQHF. DNA of the CDR3: TGTGCCAGCTCCGACAGCTTCTTTAGCAATCAGCCCCAGCATTTT.

V gene TRBV5-1 combines with J gene TRBJ2-1; 11 bases map to TRBD2. The CDR3 totals 15 residues. V lost 1 base to trimming and J lost 9 bases; unmatched junction nucleotides: 6. CDR1 is SGHRS and CDR2 is YFSETQ in the germline V gene. CDR3 loop: CASSLSSTSGGEQFF. CDR3 sequence (DNA): TGCGCCAGCAGCTTGAGTAGTACTAGCGGGGGTGAGCAGTTCTTC. The entire variable domain, with the rest obtained from reference TRBV5-1 and TRBJ2-1, is as follows: KAGVTQTPRYLIKTRGQQVTLSCSPISGHRSVSWYQQTPGQGLQFLFEYFSETQRNKGNFPGRFSGRQFSNSRSEMNVSTLELGDSALYLCASSLSSTSGGEQFFGPGTRLTVL.

The CDR3 DNA reads TGTGCCAGCAGCTCGCCGAGGGATACGCAGTATTTT. Translating it yields CASSSPRDTQYF. The V call is TRBV5-4, the J call TRBJ2-3; D gene ambiguous. The V end was cut by 3 bases, the J end by 6 bases, with 8 bases between. Germline V gene lookup returns CDR1 SGHNT and CDR2 YYREEE (reference sequence). The CDR3 has 12 residues.

There are a few counts of this clone. The chain employs TRBV18 and TRBJ2-3; tentatively, D is TRBD1 (5 bases). In germline, CDR1 is KGHSH, CDR2 LQKENI. Trimming shortened V by 3 bases and J by 2 bases, and 18 bases separated the two germline ends. The CDR3 runs to 17 residues. CDR3 sequence (DNA): TGTGCCAGCTCACCGTTTGACTGGCACAGGACCACAGATACGCAGTATTTT. It encodes CASSPFDWHRTTDTQYF.

The chain has TRBV30 and TRBJ1-2; the match to TRBD1 covers 8 bases. The V segment lost 2 bases and the J segment 3 bases; nucleotides outside the gene matches: 5. The CDR3 is 14 amino acids. Germline V gene sequence: CDR1 GTSNPN, CDR2 SVGIG (reference sequence). In nucleotides, the CDR3 is TGTGCCTGGAGTCTTCAGACAGGGGACTATGGCTACACCTTC. Protein sequence: CAWSLQTGDYGYTF.

The genes are TRBV5-1 and TRBJ2-7; 7 nucleotides agree with TRBD1. Germline trimming cut 4 bases from V and 6 bases from J; bases unmatched to any gene: 10. There are 14 residues in the CDR3. Looked up from germline, CDR1 is SGHRS and CDR2 is YFSETQ. CDR3 sequence reads: CASSPDDRVGEQYF. CDR3 DNA: TGCGCCAGCAGCCCAGACGACAGGGTAGGCGAGCAGTACTTC.

This chain uses TRBV12-5 with TRBJ1-1, with D unclear. Germline CDR1 LGHNT, CDR2 FRNRAP. The CDR3 spans 12 residues. Trimming stripped 6 bases from V and 5 bases from J, with 10 bases between. The CDR3 DNA is TGTGCTAGTGGCTGGACGGGGACTGAAGCTTTCTTT. Translation gives CASGWTGTEAFF.

A single count supports this clone. The J gene is TRBJ1-4, the V gene TRBV7-2; 9 bases align to TRBD1. J lost 5 bases, V lost 5 bases, and 3 bases had no gene match. The CDR3 has 14 amino acids. CDR1 SGHTA and CDR2 FQGNSA come from the germline V gene. The CDR3, as DNA: TGTGCCAGCAGCACAGGACAGGGGAATGAAAAACTGTTTTTT. Encoded protein: CASSTGQGNEKLFF.

V gene TRBV7-2 combines with J gene TRBJ2-5; the D gene is possibly TRBD2 (6 bases). Germline assignment: CDR1 SGHTA and CDR2 FQGNSA. The CDR3 extends over 16 amino acids. The V and J ends lost 5 bases and 4 bases respectively, with 20 bases between them. The CDR3 DNA reads as TGTGCCAGCAGCGCAGGGACTCAACCTTTAGGAGAGACCCAGTACTTC. It specifies CASSAGTQPLGETQYF.

The CDR3 is CASGDRDYEQYF. The CDR3, as DNA: TGTGCCAGCGGGGACAGGGACTACGAGCAGTACTTC. The gene calls are TRBV6-6 and TRBJ2-7; 9 positions match TRBD1. The J segment lost 3 bases and the V segment lost 8 bases, leaving 2 bases of the junction unmatched. This CDR3 has 12 residues. Germline V CDR1 and CDR2: MNHNY, SVGAGI (reference sequence).

The CDR3 DNA follows: TGCAGCGCCCAGGGGACAGGTTTGCGAACTGAAGCTTTCTTT. Translation: CSAQGTGLRTEAFF. The V gene is TRBV29-1, the J gene TRBJ1-1; 8 bases agree with TRBD1. The J segment lost 5 bases and the V segment lost 7 bases, leaving 12 bases of the junction unmatched. Germline loops: CDR1 SQVTM, CDR2 ANQGSEA. This CDR3 has 14 residues.

This sequence joins TRBV10-3 and TRBJ1-1; D ambiguous. V was cut by 6 bases and J by 1 base, with 9 bases left in between. Looked up from germline, CDR1 is ENHRY and CDR2 is SYGVKD. The CDR3 runs to 13 residues. The CDR3 nucleotides are TGTGCCATCAGGGAACACGCGAACACTGAAGCTTTCTTT. As protein: CAIREHANTEAFF.